This T cell receptor (beta chain) was found in a study of blood T cells in healthy people across ages (dated by TCRdb to the mid-2010s). Concerning the study at large: In model experiments, template switching captured roughly one uniquely barcoded TCR beta cDNA molecule for every two T cells. Using the same blood draw, the study looked at two additional independent replicas of 1 million unique cDNA reads for two donors, one aged 18 to 30 and the other aged 80 or older. To track age-related changes in TCR beta repertoire diversity, the study relied on deep sequencing normalized with unique cDNA molecular identifiers. Donors were grouped into four age groups: young (average about 15 years), middle-aged (39), aged (around 60) and long-lived (approximately 75). Donors of different ages were randomly distributed across sequencing lanes to avoid experimental bias. Study-wide conclusions, independent of this receptor: Donor CMV infection status was unknown, potentially confounding age-related changes in expanded clonotypes. Estimates of total diversity based on one million sequenced T cells were considered lower bounds and underestimates. As age increased, observed TCR beta diversity per million T cells dropped in a roughly linear way, and a significant reduction was already evident by age approximately 40. Compared with the aged group, the long-lived group had more naive CD4+ T cells, fewer expanded clones and increased TCR diversity, suggesting age selection. Conclusive comparison of naive and antigen-experienced compartments was prevented by the profiling of bulk unsorted PBMCs. There was a strong correlation between observed TCR beta diversity and the percentage of naive T cells measured by flow cytometry.

About this clonotype itself: Its antigen specificity is not known. No per-base quality is available; no much larger clone lies one base away.

Systemically healthy Caucasian individuals from Russia, around 39 in total and aged roughly 6 to 100 years, were included as donors. Ten milliliters of peripheral blood were drawn from each donor into EDTA-treated Vacutainer tubes. Ficoll-Paque density-gradient centrifugation was used to isolate PBMCs, with at least 7 million per sample. Total RNA was extracted from PBMCs with Trizol reagent, with at least 6 micrograms obtained per sample. The percentages of naive CD45RAhigh/CD27high T cells were determined by flow cytometry on a PBMC aliquot from every donor. The protocol used for the library was 5' RACE. The sequencer was an Illumina HiSeq 2500. A second PCR of about 7 to 12 cycles was run with a J-beta primer mix and a sample-barcoded 5' primer. A unique molecular identifier was introduced onto each TCR beta cDNA molecule by a template-switch 5' adaptor carrying 12 random nucleotides. At least 3 million CDR3-containing paired-end reads were obtained from each sample. The Mint cDNA synthesis kit, primed by a TRBC-specific oligonucleotide, was used to synthesize first-strand cDNA from all RNA. All cDNA was treated with uracil-DNA glycosylase and then went through a first 18-cycle PCR with the universal primers M1SS and BC2_uni_R. Per the authors' processing: For normalization, 1 million high-quality reads were randomly selected from each sample, with every read carrying a distinct molecular identifier. Reads with shared molecular identifiers were discarded instead of being binned into consensus sequences. CDR3 identification, clonotype clustering and error correction used MiTCR with a Q25 quality threshold and the strictest error-elimination algorithm. A nonparametric unseen species model using Euler transformation provided a lower-bound estimate of total TCR beta diversity. TCRdb reran the public reads through fastp at Q25 and MiXCR, keeping productive beta chains. When rows share a CDR3 protein, they turn into one entry using the most common DNA and genes. In this record, the V and J calls reflect TCRdb's handling and not the investigators' own analysis. For this sample there are 790,000 or so distinct CDR3 sequences; about 56% appear just once. Together, the top ten hold approximately 24% of the sample.

The sequenced material came from blood. This receptor was identified in a man between 35 and 55 years old in good health.

The CDR3 loop reads CASARPHSTDTQYF. The DNA reads as follows: TGTGCCAGCGCCCGGCCTCACAGCACAGATACGCAGTATTTT. The sequence is built from TRBV13 and TRBJ2-3; a confident D gene designation cannot be given. Via the germline V gene (reference sequence), CDR1 is PRHDT and CDR2 FYEKMQ. The CDR3 covers 14 residues, taking in both the cysteine and the phenylalanine. The retained sequence is limited to the CDR3, 42 bases, with the frame set at the first base. V is reduced by 8 bases and J by 0 bases, leaving a spacing of 12 bases between them.